The entry below describes one T cell receptor beta chain. Cohorts were based on clinical histories the participants reported. Donors in Cohort 3 counted as recovered after two negative PCRs, clearance, or symptom resolution. In the source study's methods: How many nucleated cells were present was estimated from reference gene primer amplification. This table comes from immunoSEQ multiplex PCR, and its TCRdb copy is limited to in-frame clones, with some not included. The D gene and trimming were derived from the DNA, and the V and J assignments and clone size from that table. The sample includes approximately 310,000 clones, roughly 89% of them seen just once. This sample is part of a study of blood T cell repertoires in COVID-19. Study summary: Samples came from the United States, Italy and Spain, spanning acute and convalescent COVID-19.

Per germline, CDR1 SEHNR and CDR2 FQNEAQ (reference sequence). This CDR3 comprises 15 residues. Trimming stripped 4 bases from V and 0 bases from J, with 12 bases between. The receptor was isolated from a man aged 60 to 69 who had recovered from COVID-19. The specimen was PBMCs or T cells enriched from blood (not recorded which). This chain joins TRBV7-9 and TRBJ1-1; a possible D gene is TRBD1 (5 bases). This CDR3 reads CASSWRGRMNTEAFF. The CDR3 DNA sequence: TGTGCCAGCAGCTGGAGGGGCAGAATGAACACTGAAGCTTTCTTT.